Detailed here is one T cell receptor (beta chain). The antigen remains undetermined. This sample was taken from a study of CD8 T cells in ankylosing spondylitis. Findings and limits, study-wide: Reportedly, significant enrichment of disease-linked clones occurred in matched ankylosing spondylitis synovial fluid. Reactive arthritis synovial fluid and blood previously showed some of these motif variants.

A quantitative 5'-RACE method, one with molecular barcodes, was used to make TCR beta libraries. TCRdb reprocessed the 5' RACE reads via MiXCR and lists one record per CDR3 protein. The sample has approximately 300,000 distinct CDR3 sequences, around 20% seen once. Germline CDR1 is MNHEY and CDR2 is SMNVEV (reference sequence). V was cut by 6 bases and J by 8 bases, with 20 bases left in between. This CDR3 is built from 15 residues. The genes are TRBV27 and TRBJ2-1; possible D gene TRBD2, 6 bases. This TCR was recovered from a male donor with ankylosing spondylitis or in good health (not recorded which). Sequencing was performed on blood, either unsorted or a sorted T cell fraction (not recorded which). CDR3: CASRVSLAGPDEQFF. The DNA for the CDR3 is TGTGCCAGCAGGGTGTCACTAGCTGGCCCCGATGAGCAGTTCTTC.